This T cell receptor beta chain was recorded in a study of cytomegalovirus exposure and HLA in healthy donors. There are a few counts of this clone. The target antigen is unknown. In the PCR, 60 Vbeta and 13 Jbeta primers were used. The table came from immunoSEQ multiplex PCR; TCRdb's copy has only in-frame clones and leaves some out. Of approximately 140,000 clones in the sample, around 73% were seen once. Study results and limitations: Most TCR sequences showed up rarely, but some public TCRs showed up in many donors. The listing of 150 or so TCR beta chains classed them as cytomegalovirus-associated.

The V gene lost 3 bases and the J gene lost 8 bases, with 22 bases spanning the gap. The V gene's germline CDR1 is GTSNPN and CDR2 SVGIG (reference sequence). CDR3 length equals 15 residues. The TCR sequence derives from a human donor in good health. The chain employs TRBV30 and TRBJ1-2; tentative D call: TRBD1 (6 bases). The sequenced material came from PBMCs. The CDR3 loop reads CAWSLTLGRGSGYTF. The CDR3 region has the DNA TGTGCCTGGAGCCTAACCCTGGGCAGGGGAAGCGGCTACACCTTC. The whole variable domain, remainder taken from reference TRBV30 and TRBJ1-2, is SQTIHQWPATLVQPVGSPLSLECTVEGTSNPNLYWYRQAAGRGLQLLFYSVGIGQISSEVPQNLSASRPQDRQFILSSKKLLLSDSGFYLCAWSLTLGRGSGYTFGSGTRLTVV.